What follows are 27 T cell receptor beta chains derived from one specimen sequenced in a study of regulatory T cells in long-lasting Graves disease (dated by TCRdb to the early 2020s). The library was generated by multiplex PCR. Instrument used: Illumina HiSeq 4000. TCR beta libraries were built with iRepertoire HTBI primers and Arm-PCR amplification of CDR3 regions. Using fastp at Q25 and MiXCR, TCRdb reprocessed the public reads and kept productive beta chains. Duplicate CDR3 protein sequences are folded into a single record with the most common DNA and genes. The sample has 430,000 or so distinct CDR3 sequences on record, 21% of them singletons. The top ten clonotypes cover 13% to 15% of the sample. Reading the label with the study, this specimen's time point is: persistent/refractory GD, antithyroid drugs over 5 years with positive TRAb. For both TCR sequencing and RNA sequencing, RNA was extracted from PBMCs using TRIzol.

Material: peripheral blood mononuclear cells (PBMCs), obtained when the disease was refractory, from a patient treated with antithyroid drugs. The receptor set was obtained from a female donor with Graves disease.

This clonotype was recorded at least ten times. The chain has TRBV5-1 and TRBJ1-1; 8 bases line up with TRBD1. V trimming: 5 bases; J trimming: 1 base; junction bases outside the gene matches: 7. The CDR3 runs 15 residues. Germline lookup yields CDR1 SGHRS and CDR2 YFSETQ. CDR3 loop: CASRITGTGNTEAFF. CDR3 sequence (DNA): TGCGCCAGCAGAATCACCGGGACAGGGAACACTGAAGCTTTCTTT.

This clonotype was counted at least ten times. This chain connects TRBV12-3 or TRBV12-4 to TRBJ2-5; D is unresolved. This CDR3 has 11 residues. V was clipped by 6 bases and J by 7 bases, with 9 bases between them. The DNA of the CDR3 is TGTGCCAGCAGCTCCAGAGGGACCCAGTACTTC. Translated: CASSSRGTQYF.

This sequence joins TRBV29-1 and TRBJ2-5; 10 bases map to TRBD2. The CDR3 runs 14 residues. The V gene's germline CDR1 is SQVTM and CDR2 ANQGSEA. Unmatched junction bases numbered 8, after V lost 5 bases and J lost 5 bases. CDR3 nucleotides: TGCAGCGTTAACCCTAGCGGGAGACAGGAGACCCAGTACTTC. It yields the protein CSVNPSGRQETQYF. The complete variable domain, with remaining parts taken from reference TRBV29-1 and TRBJ2-5, reads SAVISQKPSRDICQRGTSLTIQCQVDSQVTMMFWYRQQPGQSLTLIATANQGSEATYESGFVIDKFPISRPNLTFSTLTVSNMSPEDSSIYLCSVNPSGRQETQYFGPGTRLLVL.

There are many counts of this clonotype. J is TRBJ1-2 and V is TRBV20-1, with D possibly matching TRBD1 (6 bases). Germline CDR1 reads DFQATT; CDR2 reads SNEGSKA (reference sequence). The germline V and J ends were trimmed by 2 bases and 10 bases, with 17 bases remaining between them. CDR3 length: 13 amino acids. CDR3 coding DNA: TGCAGTGCTAGAAAGGGGACACCAGACGACTACACCTTC. Translated, it gives CSARKGTPDDYTF.

The CDR3 bases are TGTGCCAGCAGCCCGTACGGACGGCAAAATTCACCCCTCCACTTT. It yields the protein CASSPYGRQNSPLHF. J is TRBJ1-6 and V is TRBV14; no reliable D call. The CDR3 runs 15 residues. CDR1 and CDR2 from the germline V gene are SGHDN and FVKESK. V was cut by 4 bases and J by 7 bases, with 14 bases left in between.

The rearrangement links TRBV11-2 to TRBJ2-6, with D perhaps assigned TRBD1 or TRBD2 (6 bases each). The CDR3 covers 17 residues. V lost 5 bases and J lost 0, with 14 bases in between. From germline, CDR1 is SGHAT and CDR2 FQNNGV. The CDR3 sequence is CASSEQGTSSGANVLTF. As DNA, the CDR3 is TGTGCCAGCAGCGAGCAGGGGACTTCCTCTGGGGCCAACGTCCTGACTTTC.

In its sample, this clonotype was seen many times. The rearrangement uses TRBV19 and TRBJ1-2; no firm D call. V gave up 0 bases and J gave up 0 bases, with 5 bases separating them. This CDR3 spans 14 amino acids. Per germline, CDR1 LNHDA and CDR2 SQIVND (reference sequence). As DNA, the CDR3 is TGTGCCAGTAGTATAGACTCAGCTAACTATGGCTACACCTTC. This sequence encodes CASSIDSANYGYTF.

Ten or more counts support this clonotype. This chain connects TRBV6-1 to TRBJ1-1; D uncertain. The CDR3 sequence is 14 residues long. With 1 base removed from V and 4 bases from J, the gap between germline ends came to 10 bases. Germline V CDR1 and CDR2: MNHNS, SASEGT. The CDR3 DNA sequence: TGTGCCAGCAGTGAAGGCGGGGTAGTCACTGAAGCTTTCTTT. This codes for CASSEGGVVTEAFF.

This chain links TRBV27 with TRBJ2-5; a possible D gene is TRBD1 (8 bases). Germline CDR1 and CDR2: MNHEY and SMNVEV (reference sequence). The CDR3 is 16 residues long. Trimming left V 4 bases short and J 7 bases short, with 22 bases between. CDR3 region: CASSSPQGGSRGTQYF. The CDR3 coding sequence is TGTGCCAGCAGTTCCCCACAGGGGGGGTCAAGAGGGACCCAGTACTTC.

This chain uses TRBV28 with TRBJ2-7; TRBD2 agrees at 7 bases. Germline CDR1 MDHEN, CDR2 SYDVKM. CDR3 length: 12 residues. V was clipped by 7 bases and J by 5 bases; unmatched bases: 5. This CDR3 is CASTRGVDEQYF. The CDR3 DNA sequence: TGTGCCAGCACCCGGGGGGTGGACGAGCAGTACTTC.

This clonotype was seen more than once but under ten times. The CDR3 DNA sequence: TGCAGTGCCCGGGACAGACGGGGTGAAAAACTGTTTTTT. Protein: CSARDRRGEKLFF. This chain joins TRBV20-1 and TRBJ1-4, with 7 bases identical to TRBD1. Germline V gene data show CDR1 as DFQATT and CDR2 as SNEGSKA (reference sequence). The CDR3 runs to 13 residues. Trimming took 6 bases from V and 7 from J; bases not matched to a gene: 8.

This clonotype appeared many times. V and J are TRBV18 and TRBJ1-2; D may be TRBD1 (5 bases). The CDR3 covers 12 residues. Germline assignment: CDR1 KGHSH and CDR2 LQKENI. Trimming left V 6 bases short and J 8 bases short, with 13 bases between. CDR3 region: CASSTRDGGYTF. CDR3 nucleotide sequence: TGTGCCAGCTCGACTAGGGACGGAGGCTACACCTTC.

In this sample, this clonotype turned up a few times. The chain uses TRBV3-1 and TRBJ2-7; D perhaps matches TRBD2 (6 bases). Germline V lookup: CDR1 LGHDT, CDR2 YNNKEL (reference sequence). Trimming took off 1 base at V and 4 bases at J, with 23 bases between the two ends. This CDR3 comprises 18 residues. The CDR3 sequence: CASSQAPGLGKRMYEQYF. In nucleotides, the CDR3 is TGTGCCAGCAGCCAAGCACCGGGACTGGGTAAGAGAATGTACGAGCAGTACTTC.

V and J are TRBV19 and TRBJ1-2; 7 bases agree with TRBD1. The V segment lost 1 base and the J segment 6 bases; nucleotides outside the gene matches: 8. The germline gives CDR1 LNHDA, CDR2 SQIVND (reference sequence). This CDR3 contains 15 residues. Here the CDR3 reads CASSIALDRVDGYTF. The DNA of the CDR3 is TGTGCCAGTAGTATAGCTCTAGACAGGGTGGATGGCTACACCTTC. The variable domain in full, completed from reference TRBV19 and TRBJ1-2, reads DGGITQSPKYLFRKEGQNVTLSCEQNLNHDAMYWYRQDPGQGLRLIYYSQIVNDFQKGDIAEGYSVSREKKESFPLTVTSAQKNPTAFYLCASSIALDRVDGYTFGSGTRLTVV.

This chain joins TRBV20-1 and TRBJ2-2, with no clear D. The V and J ends lost 3 bases and 6 bases respectively, with 11 bases between them. The germline V gene encodes CDR1 DFQATT and CDR2 SNEGSKA (reference sequence). The CDR3 has 13 amino acids. CDR3 DNA: TGCAGTGCTAGGGGCCCTACCCCCGGGGAGCTGTTTTTT. Its translation: CSARGPTPGELFF.

This clonotype has only a few counts. The J gene is TRBJ2-7, the V gene TRBV29-1; D gene uncertain. There are 12 residues in the CDR3. Trimming cost V 4 bases and J 2 bases, with 9 bases left between them. Germline values: CDR1 SQVTM, CDR2 ANQGSEA. DNA of the CDR3: TGCAGCGTTGTCGACCAAACCTACGAGCAGTACTTC. Its protein product is CSVVDQTYEQYF.

Turning to this clonotype: This could be a read error, since a much larger clone is one nucleotide away. V and J are TRBV12-3 or TRBV12-4 and TRBJ2-5, with 7 bases fitting TRBD2. The CDR3 consists of 14 residues. The V and J ends lost 7 bases and 2 bases, in that order; junction bases with no gene match: 7. CDR3 in DNA: TGTGCCAGCACAAGGACTAGAGGACAAGAGACCCAGTACTTC. Translation: CASTRTRGQETQYF.

The chain uses TRBV10-1 and TRBJ2-5; D unresolved. The CDR3 loop spans 14 amino acids. Trimming left V 2 bases short and J 0 bases short, with 7 bases between. From germline, CDR1 is WNHNN and CDR2 SYGVQD (reference sequence). The CDR3 spells CASSESLNQETQYF. As DNA, the CDR3 is TGCGCCAGCAGTGAGAGCCTAAACCAAGAGACCCAGTACTTC.

A note on this clonotype: This may be a read error: a much more frequent sequence differs by one nucleotide. Without the conserved terminal phenylalanine or tryptophan, this CDR3 likely stems from a read error. The chain couples TRBV11-2 to TRBJ2-7, with 9 nucleotides matching TRBD2. Germline-derived CDR1 and CDR2 are SGHAT and FQNNGV. The CDR3 loop spans 17 amino acids. With 0 bases clipped from V and 4 bases from J, the junction kept 10 bases outside the gene matches. The chain's CDR3 is CASSLDVGSGSSYEQYL. The CDR3 region has the DNA TGTGCCAGCAGCTTAGATGTTGGTAGCGGGAGCTCGTACGAGCAGTACCTC.

Only one count was recorded for this clonotype. The junction shows a germline mismatch at one end, possibly a read error. The genes are TRBV28 and TRBJ2-1; 8 bases agree with TRBD2. Germline CDR1 reads MDHEN; CDR2 reads SYDVKM. This CDR3 is 15 amino acids long. CDR3 region: CAGSFRGGPRNEQFF. The CDR3 bases are TGTGCCGGCAGTTTTCGGGGGGGACCGAGGAATGAGCAGTTCTTC.

The chain recombines TRBV28 with TRBJ2-7; D is possibly TRBD2 (5 bases). From germline, CDR1 is MDHEN and CDR2 SYDVKM. The germline V and J ends were trimmed by 5 bases and 9 bases, with 20 bases remaining between them. There are 14 residues in the CDR3. CDR3 in DNA: TGTGCCAGCAGTCTACACAACAGAGCGAGCGGGCAGTACTTC. It is translated as CASSLHNRASGQYF.

There are a few counts of this clonotype. The chain employs TRBV29-1 and TRBJ2-6; perhaps TRBD1 as D (5 bases). The germline V and J ends were trimmed by 1 base and 3 bases, with 7 bases remaining between them. Germline-derived CDR1 and CDR2 are SQVTM and ANQGSEA. The CDR3 sequence is 14 residues long. The DNA for the CDR3 is TGCAGCGTTGAAGGGACAATTGGGGCCAACGTCCTGACTTTC. This sequence encodes CSVEGTIGANVLTF.

The chain links TRBV7-9 to TRBJ2-2; 12 positions agree with TRBD1. The CDR3 has 16 amino acids. The germline CDR1 and CDR2 sequences are SEHNR and FQNEAQ (reference sequence). Unmatched junction bases numbered 3, after V lost 4 bases and J lost 3 bases. The CDR3 sequence is CASSWGQGADTGELFF. The CDR3, as DNA: TGTGCCAGCAGCTGGGGACAGGGGGCGGACACCGGGGAGCTGTTTTTT.

J is TRBJ2-2 and V is TRBV14; 10 bases match TRBD1. V lost 4 bases, J lost 4 bases, and 6 bases stayed unmatched. The CDR3 sequence is 16 residues long. Germline V gene data show CDR1 as SGHDN and CDR2 as FVKESK. This CDR3 is CASSPWTGGRTGELFF. CDR3 coding DNA: TGTGCCAGCAGCCCTTGGACAGGGGGACGCACCGGGGAGCTGTTTTTT.

This clonotype turned up a few times. The chain combines TRBV3-1 with TRBJ1-1, with unresolved D. V was cut by 4 bases and J by 2 bases, with 14 bases left in between. The CDR3 spans 15 residues. Per germline, CDR1 LGHDT and CDR2 YNNKEL (reference sequence). CDR3 in amino acids: CASSPPSSVNTEAFF. In DNA, the CDR3 is TGTGCCAGCAGCCCGCCCTCTTCCGTTAACACTGAAGCTTTCTTT. Drawing the rest from reference TRBV3-1 and TRBJ1-1, the complete variable domain is DTAVSQTPKYLVTQMGNDKSIKCEQNLGHDTMYWYKQDSKKFLKIMFSYNNKELIINETVPNRFSPKSPDKAHLNLHINSLELGDSAVYFCASSPPSSVNTEAFFGQGTRLTVV.

This clonotype was counted ten times or more. This chain joins TRBV5-1 and TRBJ2-7, with 7 bases lining up with TRBD1. Per the germline V gene, CDR1 is SGHRS and CDR2 is YFSETQ. With V trimmed by 4 bases and J by 6 bases, 13 bases remained unmatched. This CDR3 is built from 15 residues. The CDR3 region has the DNA TGCGCCAGCAGCCCGGCCGGGACAGACCCTCTCGAGCAGTACTTC. Encoded protein: CASSPAGTDPLEQYF.

This clonotype was detected a few times. V gene TRBV5-5 combines with J gene TRBJ2-1; 10 nucleotides align to TRBD2. From germline, CDR1 is SGHKS and CDR2 YYEKEE (reference sequence). This CDR3 region has 15 residues. V lost 4 bases and J lost 6; bases outside the gene matches: 7. The CDR3 protein is CASSPPAGGPNEQFF. CDR3 nucleotide sequence: TGTGCCAGCAGCCCCCCAGCGGGAGGGCCCAATGAGCAGTTCTTC.